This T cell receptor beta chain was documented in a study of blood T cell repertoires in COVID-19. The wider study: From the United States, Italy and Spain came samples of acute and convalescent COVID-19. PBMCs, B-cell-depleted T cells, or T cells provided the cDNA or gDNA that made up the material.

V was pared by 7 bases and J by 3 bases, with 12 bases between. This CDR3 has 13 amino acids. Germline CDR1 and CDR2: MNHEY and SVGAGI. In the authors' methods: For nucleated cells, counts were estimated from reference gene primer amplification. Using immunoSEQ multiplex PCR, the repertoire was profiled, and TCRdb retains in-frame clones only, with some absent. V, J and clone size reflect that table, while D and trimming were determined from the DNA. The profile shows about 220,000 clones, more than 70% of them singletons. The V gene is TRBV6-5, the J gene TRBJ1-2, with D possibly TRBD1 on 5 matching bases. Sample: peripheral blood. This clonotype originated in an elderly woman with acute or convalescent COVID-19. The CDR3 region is CASKTGEDYGYTF. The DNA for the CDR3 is TGTGCCAGCAAAACGGGGGAGGACTATGGCTACACCTTC.